Listed here is a single TCR beta chain. Given a much more abundant clone one base away, this may be a read error. Here the CDR3 omits its conserved ending phenylalanine or tryptophan, so a read error is the likely source. CDR1 and CDR2 (germline): SGHRS, YFSETQ. The J segment lost 4 bases and the V segment lost 2 bases, leaving 1 base of the junction unmatched. The CDR3 has 14 amino acids. The data are from a study of regulatory T cells in long-lasting Graves disease. Arm-PCR with iRepertoire HTBI primers amplified the CDR3 regions for these TCR beta libraries. Each CDR3 protein is one row after TCRdb ran MiXCR on the multiplex PCR reads. The table has 350,000 to 550,000 distinct CDR3 sequences, 13% to 15% seen once. Time point meaning: newly diagnosed GD, antithyroid drugs for less than 3 months. Preparation of the TCR library used RNA extracted from PBMCs. Separately, the same data were catalogued under a study of T cells in Graves' hyperthyroidism and ophthalmopathy. Per that study: Ophthalmopathy and stable hyperthyroidism were separated by a 13 V-J model.

The J gene is TRBJ1-1, the V gene TRBV5-1, with 11 bases matching TRBD1. The source is a woman aged 45-60 years with Graves disease. Here the sequenced sample was peripheral blood mononuclear cells (PBMCs), taken at new diagnosis, from a patient treated with antithyroid drugs. The CDR3 spells CASSFGTGGTEAFL. For the CDR3, the DNA is TGCGCCAGCAGCTTCGGGACAGGGGGCACTGAAGCTTTCCTT.